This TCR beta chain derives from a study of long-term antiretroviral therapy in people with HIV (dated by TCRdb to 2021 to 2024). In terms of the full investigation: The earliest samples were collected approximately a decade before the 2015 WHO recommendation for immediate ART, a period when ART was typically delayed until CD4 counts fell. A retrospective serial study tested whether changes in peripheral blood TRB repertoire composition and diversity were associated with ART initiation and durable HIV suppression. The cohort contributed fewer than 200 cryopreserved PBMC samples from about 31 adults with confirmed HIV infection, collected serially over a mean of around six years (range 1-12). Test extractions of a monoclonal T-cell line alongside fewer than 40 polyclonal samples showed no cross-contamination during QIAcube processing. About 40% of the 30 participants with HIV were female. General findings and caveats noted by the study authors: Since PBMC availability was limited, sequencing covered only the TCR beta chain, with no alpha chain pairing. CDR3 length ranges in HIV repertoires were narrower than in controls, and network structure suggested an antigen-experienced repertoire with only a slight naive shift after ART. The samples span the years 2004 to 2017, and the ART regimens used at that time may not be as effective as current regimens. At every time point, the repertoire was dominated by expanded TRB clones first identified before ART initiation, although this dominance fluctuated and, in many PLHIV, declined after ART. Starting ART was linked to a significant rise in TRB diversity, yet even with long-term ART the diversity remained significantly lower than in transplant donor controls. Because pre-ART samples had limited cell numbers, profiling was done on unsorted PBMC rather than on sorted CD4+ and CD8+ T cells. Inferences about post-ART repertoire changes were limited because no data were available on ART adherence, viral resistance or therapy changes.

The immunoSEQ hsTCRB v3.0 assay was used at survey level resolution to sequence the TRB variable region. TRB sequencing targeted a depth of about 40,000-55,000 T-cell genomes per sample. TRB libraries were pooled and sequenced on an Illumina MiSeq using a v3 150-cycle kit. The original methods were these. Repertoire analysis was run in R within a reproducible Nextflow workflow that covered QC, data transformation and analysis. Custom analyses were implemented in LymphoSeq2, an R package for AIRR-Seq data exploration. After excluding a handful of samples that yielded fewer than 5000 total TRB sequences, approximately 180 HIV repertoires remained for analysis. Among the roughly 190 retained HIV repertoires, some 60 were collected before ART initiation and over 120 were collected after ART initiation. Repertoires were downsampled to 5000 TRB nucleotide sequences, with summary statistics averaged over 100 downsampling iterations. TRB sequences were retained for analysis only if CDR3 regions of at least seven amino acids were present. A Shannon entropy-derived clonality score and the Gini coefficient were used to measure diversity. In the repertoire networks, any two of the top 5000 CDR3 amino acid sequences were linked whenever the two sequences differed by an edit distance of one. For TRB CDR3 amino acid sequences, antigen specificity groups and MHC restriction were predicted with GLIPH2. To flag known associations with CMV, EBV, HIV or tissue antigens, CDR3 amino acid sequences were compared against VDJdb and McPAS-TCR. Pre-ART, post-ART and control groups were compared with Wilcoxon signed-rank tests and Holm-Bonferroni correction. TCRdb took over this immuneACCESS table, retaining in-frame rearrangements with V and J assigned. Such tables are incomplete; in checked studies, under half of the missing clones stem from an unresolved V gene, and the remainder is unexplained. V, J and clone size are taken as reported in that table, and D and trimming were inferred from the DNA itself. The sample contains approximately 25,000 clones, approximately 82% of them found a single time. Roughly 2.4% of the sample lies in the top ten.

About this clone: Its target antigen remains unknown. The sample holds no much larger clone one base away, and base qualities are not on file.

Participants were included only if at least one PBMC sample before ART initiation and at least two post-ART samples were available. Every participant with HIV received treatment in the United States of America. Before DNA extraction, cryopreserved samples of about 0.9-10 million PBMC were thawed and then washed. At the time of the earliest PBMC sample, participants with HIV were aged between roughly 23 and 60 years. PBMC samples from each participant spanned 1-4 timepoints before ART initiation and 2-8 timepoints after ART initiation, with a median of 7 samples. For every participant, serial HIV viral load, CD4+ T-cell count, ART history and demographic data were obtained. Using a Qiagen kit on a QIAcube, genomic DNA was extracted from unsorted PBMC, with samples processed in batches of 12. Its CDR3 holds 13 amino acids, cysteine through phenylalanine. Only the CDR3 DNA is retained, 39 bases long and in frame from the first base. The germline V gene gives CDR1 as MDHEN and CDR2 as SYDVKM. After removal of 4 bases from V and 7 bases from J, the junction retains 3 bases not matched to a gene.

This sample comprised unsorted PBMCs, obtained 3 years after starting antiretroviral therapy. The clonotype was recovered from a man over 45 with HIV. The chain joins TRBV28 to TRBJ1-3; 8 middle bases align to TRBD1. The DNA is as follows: TGTGCCAGCAGTTCAGGGGGCTCGAACACCATATATTTT. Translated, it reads CASSSGGSNTIYF.